The next 10 T cell receptor beta chains were all read from a single sample in a study of blood T cell repertoires in COVID-19. The table came from immunoSEQ multiplex PCR; TCRdb's copy has only in-frame clones and leaves some out. The table records roughly 80,000 clones, more than 70% of them present only once. Material: peripheral blood. These receptors were taken from a woman aged 55-69 years with acute or convalescent COVID-19.

This clone was seen just once. The rearrangement uses TRBV6-5 and TRBJ1-3, with 9 bases fitting TRBD1. Looked up from germline, CDR1 is MNHEY and CDR2 is SVGAGI. Trimming at V came to 7 bases and at J to 10 bases, leaving 5 bases not matched to a gene. The CDR3 contains 12 residues. CDR3 residues: CASTTGTGTIYF. The CDR3 region has the DNA TGTGCCAGCACCACCGGGACAGGGACCATATATTTT.

The J gene is TRBJ1-2, the V gene TRBV6-5; 8 bases agree with TRBD1. CDR3 length equals 14 residues. J gave up 4 bases and V 4 bases, and 5 bases lay outside the gene matches. Germline CDR1 reads MNHEY; CDR2 reads SVGAGI. The CDR3 DNA reads as TGTGCCAGCAGTTCGCCGGACAGGGTCTATGGCTACACCTTC. This codes for CASSSPDRVYGYTF.

This rearrangement joins TRBV7-4 to TRBJ2-3, with D possibly being TRBD2 (5 bases). Deletions cut 5 bases from V and 4 bases from J, with 13 bases between. This CDR3 has 14 residues. Germline CDR1 SGHVT, CDR2 SQSDAQ. The CDR3 here is CASSPSFSADTQYF. The CDR3 coding sequence is TGTGCCAGCAGCCCCTCCTTTAGCGCAGATACGCAGTATTTT. The whole variable domain, filled in from reference TRBV7-4 and TRBJ2-3, reads GAGVSQSPRYKVAKRGRDVALRCDSISGHVTLYWYRQTLGQGSEVLTYSQSDAQRDKSGRPSGRFSAERPERSVSTLKIQRTEQGDSAVYLCASSPSFSADTQYFGPGTRLTVL.

This chain connects TRBV7-8 to TRBJ2-3, with 9 bases that match TRBD2. Per the germline V gene, CDR1 is SGHVS and CDR2 is FQNEAQ. The CDR3 loop spans 15 amino acids. V was clipped by 3 bases and J by 1 base; unmatched bases: 2. CDR3 protein: CASSFLAGRTDTQYF. The DNA of the CDR3 is TGTGCCAGCAGCTTCCTAGCGGGGCGCACAGATACGCAGTATTTT.

The chain combines TRBV19 with TRBJ2-1; 13 bases agree with TRBD2. Germline CDR1 and CDR2: LNHDA and SQIVND (reference sequence). This CDR3 region has 15 residues. After removal of 4 bases from V and 9 bases from J, the junction contained 6 bases not matched to a gene. The CDR3 nucleotides read TGTGCCAGTAGTAGTACTAGCGGGAGGGTGTTTGAGCAGTTCTTC. Residues: CASSSTSGRVFEQFF.

The chain is built from TRBV12-3 or TRBV12-4 and TRBJ1-2; D is perhaps TRBD1 (5 bases). With 7 bases removed from V and 11 bases from J, the gap between germline ends came to 20 bases. This CDR3 contains 13 residues. The CDR3 DNA follows: TGTGCCAGCACCCGCGGGACTGGTAATTATTACACCTTC. As protein: CASTRGTGNYYTF.

This chain uses TRBV29-1 with TRBJ1-4; weak D call: TRBD1 (5 bases). The V end was cut by 7 bases, the J end by 5 bases, with 11 bases between. Per germline, CDR1 SQVTM and CDR2 ANQGSEA. The CDR3 loop spans 12 amino acids. The chain's CDR3 is CSAGGVNEKLFF. CDR3 DNA: TGCAGCGCCGGGGGGGTGAATGAAAAACTGTTTTTT.

The rearrangement joins TRBV5-1 to TRBJ2-3; 10 bases agree with TRBD2. V dropped 3 bases and J dropped 3; count of bases not matched to a gene: 7. Germline lookup yields CDR1 SGHRS and CDR2 YFSETQ. The CDR3 is 16 amino acids. The CDR3 nucleotides are TGCGCCAGCAGCTCTTTGACTAGCGGGTCTACAGATACGCAGTATTTT. Protein sequence: CASSSLTSGSTDTQYF.

This rearrangement joins TRBV7-6 to TRBJ2-2; tentatively, D is TRBD1 (6 bases). The V and J ends lost 5 bases and 1 base respectively, with 14 bases between them. The germline gives CDR1 SGHVS, CDR2 FNYEAQ. This CDR3 has 16 residues. CDR3 in DNA: TGTGCCAGCAGCCGACAGGCCCAGGGGAACACCGGGGAGCTGTTTTTT. This translates into CASSRQAQGNTGELFF.

The CDR3 DNA follows: TGTGCCAGCACTTACAATGAGCAGTTCTTC. Protein product: CASTYNEQFF. The V call is TRBV2, the J call TRBJ2-1, with unresolved D. Deletions cut 7 bases from V and 4 bases from J, with 2 bases between. The CDR3 consists of 10 residues. Germline V CDR1 and CDR2: SNHLY, FYNNEI.